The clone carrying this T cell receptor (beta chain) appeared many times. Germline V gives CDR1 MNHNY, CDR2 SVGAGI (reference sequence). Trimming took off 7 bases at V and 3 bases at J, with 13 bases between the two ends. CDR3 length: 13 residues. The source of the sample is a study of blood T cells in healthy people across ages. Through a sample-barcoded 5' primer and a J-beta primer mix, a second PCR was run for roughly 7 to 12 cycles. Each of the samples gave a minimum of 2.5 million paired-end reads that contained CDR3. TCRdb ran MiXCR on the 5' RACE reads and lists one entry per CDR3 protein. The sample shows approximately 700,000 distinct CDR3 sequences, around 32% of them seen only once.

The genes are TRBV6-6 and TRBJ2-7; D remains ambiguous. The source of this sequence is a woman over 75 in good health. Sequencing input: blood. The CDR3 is CASTGPFFYEQYF. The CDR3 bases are TGTGCCAGCACCGGACCTTTCTTCTACGAGCAGTACTTC.